The clone carrying this TCR beta chain appeared many times. These data originate in a study of T cell repertoires in cytomegalovirus infection. For the study at large: Public TCR beta signature analysis indicated the presence of both CMV infection and matching HLA type.

This CDR3 region has 14 residues. V dropped 5 bases and J dropped 4; count of bases not matched to a gene: 2. The V gene's germline CDR1 is MNHEY and CDR2 SMNVEV (reference sequence). Using its own MiXCR run on the reads, TCRdb lists one record per CDR3 protein. The table records under 600,000 distinct CDR3 sequences, more than 15% of them present only once. The clonotype comes from a human donor in good health (CMV status not recorded). Some clones in this sample may be carry-over from other donors' samples. The chain combines TRBV27 with TRBJ2-5, with 12 nucleotides matching TRBD1. Sequencing input: CD8+ T cells from PBMCs. The CDR3 spells CASSQGQGAETQYF. CDR3 nucleotide sequence: TGTGCCAGCAGTCAGGGACAGGGGGCAGAGACCCAGTACTTC.